This T cell receptor (beta chain) was documented in a study of blood T cell repertoires in COVID-19. Profiling relied on immunoSEQ multiplex PCR, and the TCRdb table lists in-frame clones only, not all of them. In the table there are 650,000 to 800,000 clones, 80% to 90% of which are singletons. Germline V gene lookup returns CDR1 GTSNPN and CDR2 SVGIG (reference sequence). This CDR3 has 13 amino acids. V shed 3 bases, J shed 10 bases, and the junction held 8 bases outside the gene matches. The gene calls are TRBV30 and TRBJ1-2, with 10 bases aligning to TRBD1. The specimen was peripheral blood. This TCR was sampled from a woman younger than 35 with acute or convalescent COVID-19. The CDR3 spells CAWSARDRGFYTF. The CDR3 DNA follows: TGTGCCTGGAGCGCACGGGACAGGGGCTTCTACACCTTC.